Reported below is one T cell receptor beta chain. This entry belongs to a study of glioma-infiltrating T cells after dendritic cell vaccination. Amplification used 60 V beta primers and 13 J beta primers. Clones were read by immunoSEQ multiplex PCR, and TCRdb kept only the in-frame ones, dropping some. The sample holds tens of thousands of clones, more than 75% seen once. The CDR3 has 15 amino acids. Per germline, CDR1 MNHNS and CDR2 SASEGT. V lost 5 bases and J lost 0, with 12 bases in between. Sequenced material: blood, taken before dendritic cell vaccination. The TCR originated in a human donor with glioblastoma. The chain couples TRBV6-1 to TRBJ2-3; D might be TRBD1 (6 bases). CDR3 in DNA: TGTGCCAGCAGTATACAGGGAACTAGCACAGATACGCAGTATTTT. It specifies CASSIQGTSTDTQYF.